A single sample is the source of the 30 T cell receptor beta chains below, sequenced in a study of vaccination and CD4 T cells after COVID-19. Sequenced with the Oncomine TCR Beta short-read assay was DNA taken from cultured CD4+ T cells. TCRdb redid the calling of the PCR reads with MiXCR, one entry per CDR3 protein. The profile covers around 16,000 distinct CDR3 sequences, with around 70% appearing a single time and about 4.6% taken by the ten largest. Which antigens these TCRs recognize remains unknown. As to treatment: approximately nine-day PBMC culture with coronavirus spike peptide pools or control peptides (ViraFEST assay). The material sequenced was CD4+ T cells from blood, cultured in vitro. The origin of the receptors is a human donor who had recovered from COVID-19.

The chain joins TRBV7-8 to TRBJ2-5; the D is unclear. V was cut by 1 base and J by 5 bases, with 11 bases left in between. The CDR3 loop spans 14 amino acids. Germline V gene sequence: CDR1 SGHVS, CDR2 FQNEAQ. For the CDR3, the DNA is TGTGCCAGCAGCTTAGTGAGTACTTGGGAGACCCAGTACTTC. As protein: CASSLVSTWETQYF.

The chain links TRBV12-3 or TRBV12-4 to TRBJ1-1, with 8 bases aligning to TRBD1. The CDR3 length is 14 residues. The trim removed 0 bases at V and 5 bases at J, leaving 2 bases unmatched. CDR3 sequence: CASSLAQGVTEAFF. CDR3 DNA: TGTGCCAGCAGTTTAGCACAGGGGGTGACTGAAGCTTTCTTT.

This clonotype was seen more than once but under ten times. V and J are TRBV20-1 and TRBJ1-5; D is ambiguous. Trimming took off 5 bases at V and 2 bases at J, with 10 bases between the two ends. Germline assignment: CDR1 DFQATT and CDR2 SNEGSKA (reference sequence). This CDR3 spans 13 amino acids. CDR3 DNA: TGCAGTGCTCTCCACACGGGCAATCAGCCCCAGCATTTT. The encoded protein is CSALHTGNQPQHF.

This CDR3 is CASARPPPGTEAFF. CDR3 nucleotide sequence: TGTGCCAGCGCCCGCCCGCCCCCGGGCACTGAAGCTTTCTTT. V is TRBV19 and J is TRBJ1-1, with D hard to call. V was trimmed by 9 bases and J by 4 bases, leaving 18 bases between them. The CDR3 totals 14 residues. Per the germline V gene, CDR1 is LNHDA and CDR2 is SQIVND (reference sequence).

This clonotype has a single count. The CDR3 region is CASSQVRADSNQPQHF. The DNA of the CDR3 is TGTGCCAGCAGCCAAGTCAGGGCAGATAGCAATCAGCCCCAGCATTTT. The chain couples TRBV4-2 to TRBJ1-5; D perhaps matches TRBD1 (5 bases). CDR3 length equals 16 residues. Trimming took 1 base from V and 0 from J, leaving 10 bases between them. Germline CDR1 LGHNA, CDR2 YNFKEQ.

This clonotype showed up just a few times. The CDR3 is CSAQEPSRPTDTQYF. CDR3 DNA sequence: TGCAGTGCTCAGGAGCCTAGCCGGCCCACAGATACGCAGTATTTT. The gene calls are TRBV20-1 and TRBJ2-3; possibly TRBD2 for D (5 bases). Germline V gene sequence: CDR1 DFQATT, CDR2 SNEGSKA (reference sequence). The CDR3 has 15 amino acids. The V end lost 5 bases, the J end lost 2 bases, and 17 bases lay between the germline ends.

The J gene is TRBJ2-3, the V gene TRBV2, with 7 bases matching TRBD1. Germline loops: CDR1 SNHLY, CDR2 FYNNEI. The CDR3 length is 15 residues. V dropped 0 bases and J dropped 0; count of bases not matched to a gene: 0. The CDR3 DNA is TGTGCCAGCAGTGAAGCAGGGGGCAGCACAGATACGCAGTATTTT. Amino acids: CASSEAGGSTDTQYF.

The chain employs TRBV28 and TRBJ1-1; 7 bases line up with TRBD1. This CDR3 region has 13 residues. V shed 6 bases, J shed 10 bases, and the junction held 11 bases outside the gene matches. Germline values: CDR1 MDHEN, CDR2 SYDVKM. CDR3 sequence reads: CASRFRQGSRAFF. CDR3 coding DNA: TGTGCCAGCAGATTTCGACAGGGCTCAAGAGCTTTCTTT.

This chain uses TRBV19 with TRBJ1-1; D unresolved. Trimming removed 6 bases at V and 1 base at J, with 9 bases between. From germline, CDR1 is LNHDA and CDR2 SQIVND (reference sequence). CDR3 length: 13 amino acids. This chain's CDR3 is CASRRVRNTEAFF. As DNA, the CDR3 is TGTGCCAGTAGGCGGGTTCGGAACACTGAAGCTTTCTTT.

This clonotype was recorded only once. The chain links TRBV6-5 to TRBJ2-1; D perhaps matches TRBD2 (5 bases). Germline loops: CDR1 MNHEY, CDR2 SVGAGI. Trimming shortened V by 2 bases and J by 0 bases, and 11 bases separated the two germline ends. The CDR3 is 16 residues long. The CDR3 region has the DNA TGTGCCAGCAGTTACGAGTCGGGAAGCTCCTACAATGAGCAGTTCTTC. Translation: CASSYESGSSYNEQFF.

The CDR3 bases are TGTGCCACCAGTGGACAGGGTGGGGGTAATAGCAATCAGCCCCAGCATTTT. Amino acids: CATSGQGGGNSNQPQHF. V usage is TRBV24-1 and J usage is TRBJ1-5; 7 bases fit TRBD1. Trimming removed 5 bases from V and 0 bases from J; junction bases left unmatched: 9. The germline CDR1 and CDR2 sequences are KGHDR and SFDVKD. The CDR3 length is 17 residues.

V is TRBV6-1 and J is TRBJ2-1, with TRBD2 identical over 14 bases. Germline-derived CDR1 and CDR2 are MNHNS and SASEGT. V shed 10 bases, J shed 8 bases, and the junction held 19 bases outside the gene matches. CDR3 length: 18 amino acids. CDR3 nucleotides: TGTGCCACCACTGCCCTTCCGGGGACTAGCGGGAGTAGGGATGAGCAGTTCTTC. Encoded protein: CATTALPGTSGSRDEQFF.

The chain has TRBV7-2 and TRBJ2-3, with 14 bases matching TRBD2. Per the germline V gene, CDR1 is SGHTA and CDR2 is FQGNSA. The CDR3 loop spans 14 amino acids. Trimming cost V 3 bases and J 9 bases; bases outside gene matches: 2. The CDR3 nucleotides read TGTGCCAGCAGCTTGACTAGCGGGGGGGTAACGCAGTATTTT. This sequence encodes CASSLTSGGVTQYF.

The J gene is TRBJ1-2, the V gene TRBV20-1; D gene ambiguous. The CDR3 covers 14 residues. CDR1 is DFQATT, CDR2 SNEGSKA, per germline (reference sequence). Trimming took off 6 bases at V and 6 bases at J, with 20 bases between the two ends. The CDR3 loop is CSAKPLSGIDGYTF. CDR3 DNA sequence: TGCAGTGCCAAACCCCTCAGTGGAATTGATGGCTACACCTTC.

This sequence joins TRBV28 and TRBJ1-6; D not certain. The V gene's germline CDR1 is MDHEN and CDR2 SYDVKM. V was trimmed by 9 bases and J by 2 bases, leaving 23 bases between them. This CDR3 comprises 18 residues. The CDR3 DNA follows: TGTGCCAGAGCCGAAACACCTAAGAGAAGGACCTATAATTCACCCCTCCACTTT. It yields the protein CARAETPKRRTYNSPLHF.

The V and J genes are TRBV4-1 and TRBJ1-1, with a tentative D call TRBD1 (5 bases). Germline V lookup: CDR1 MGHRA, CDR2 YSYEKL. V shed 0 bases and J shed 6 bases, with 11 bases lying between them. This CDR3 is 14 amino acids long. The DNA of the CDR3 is TGCGCCAGCAGCCAAGATCGGGACTTACCTGAAGCTTTCTTT. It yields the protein CASSQDRDLPEAFF.

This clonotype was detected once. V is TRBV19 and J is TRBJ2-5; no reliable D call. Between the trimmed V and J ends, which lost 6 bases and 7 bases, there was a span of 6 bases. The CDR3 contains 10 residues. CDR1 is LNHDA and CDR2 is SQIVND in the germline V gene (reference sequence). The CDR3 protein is CASRIRTQYF. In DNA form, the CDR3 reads TGTGCCAGTAGGATCCGGACCCAGTACTTC.

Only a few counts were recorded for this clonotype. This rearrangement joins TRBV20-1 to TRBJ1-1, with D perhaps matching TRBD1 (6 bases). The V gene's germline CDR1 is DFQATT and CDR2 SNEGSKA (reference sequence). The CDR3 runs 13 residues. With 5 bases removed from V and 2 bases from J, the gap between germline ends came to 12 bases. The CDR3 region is CSAYYRENTEAFF. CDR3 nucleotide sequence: TGCAGTGCTTACTACAGGGAAAACACTGAAGCTTTCTTT.

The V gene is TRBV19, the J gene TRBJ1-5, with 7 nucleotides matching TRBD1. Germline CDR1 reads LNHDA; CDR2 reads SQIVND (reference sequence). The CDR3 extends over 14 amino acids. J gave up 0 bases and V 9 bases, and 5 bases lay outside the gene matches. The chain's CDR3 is CASETGYSNQPQHF. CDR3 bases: TGTGCCAGCGAGACAGGGTATAGCAATCAGCCCCAGCATTTT.

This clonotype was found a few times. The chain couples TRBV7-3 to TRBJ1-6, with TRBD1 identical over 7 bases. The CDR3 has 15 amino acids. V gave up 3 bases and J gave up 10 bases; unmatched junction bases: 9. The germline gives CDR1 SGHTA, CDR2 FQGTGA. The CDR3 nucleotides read TGTGCCAGCAGCTTCGACGACAGGGTGGGCTCACCCCTCCACTTT. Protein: CASSFDDRVGSPLHF.

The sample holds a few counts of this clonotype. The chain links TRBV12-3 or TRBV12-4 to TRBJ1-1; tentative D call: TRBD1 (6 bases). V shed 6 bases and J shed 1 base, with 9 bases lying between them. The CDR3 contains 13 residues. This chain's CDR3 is CASSRTENTEAFF. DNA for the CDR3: TGTGCCAGCAGCAGGACAGAGAACACTGAAGCTTTCTTT.

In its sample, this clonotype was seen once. The CDR3 loop is CASSADRVRNQPQHF. In nucleotides, the CDR3 is TGTGCCAGCAGTGCCGACAGGGTTAGGAATCAGCCCCAGCATTTT. The chain is built from TRBV6-1 and TRBJ1-5; 7 positions agree with TRBD1. CDR1 is MNHNS and CDR2 is SASEGT in the germline V gene. V shed 4 bases and J 4 bases; nucleotides not matched to a gene: 7. This CDR3 spans 15 amino acids.

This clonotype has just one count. This CDR3 is CASSLGRGGGNEKLFF. The CDR3 nucleotides read TGTGCCAGCAGCTTAGGCCGGGGGGGCGGGAACGAAAAACTGTTTTTT. The genes are TRBV7-2 and TRBJ1-4, with D perhaps matching TRBD1 (6 bases). The CDR3 length is 16 residues. Trimming removed 1 base at V and 8 bases at J, with 17 bases between. Per the germline V gene, CDR1 is SGHTA and CDR2 is FQGNSA.

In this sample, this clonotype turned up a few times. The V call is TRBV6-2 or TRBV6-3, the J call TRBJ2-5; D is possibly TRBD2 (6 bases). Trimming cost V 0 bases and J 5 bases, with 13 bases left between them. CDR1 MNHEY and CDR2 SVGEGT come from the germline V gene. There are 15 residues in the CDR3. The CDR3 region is CASSYSRRAGETQYF. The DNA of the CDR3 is TGTGCCAGCAGTTACTCCCGGAGGGCCGGGGAGACCCAGTACTTC.

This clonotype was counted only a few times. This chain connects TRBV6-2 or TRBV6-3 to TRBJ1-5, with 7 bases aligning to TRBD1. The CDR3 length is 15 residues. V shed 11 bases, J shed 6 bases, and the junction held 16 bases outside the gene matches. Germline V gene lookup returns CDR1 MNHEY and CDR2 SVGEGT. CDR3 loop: CAARRGGSVGQPQHF. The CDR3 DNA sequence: TGTGCCGCACGGAGAGGGGGCAGTGTGGGTCAGCCCCAGCATTTT.

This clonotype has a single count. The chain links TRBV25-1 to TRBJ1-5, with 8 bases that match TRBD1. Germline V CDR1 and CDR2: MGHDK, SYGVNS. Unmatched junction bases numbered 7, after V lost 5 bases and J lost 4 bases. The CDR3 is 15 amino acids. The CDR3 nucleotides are TGTGCCAGCAGTCTAGGGGACAGGCCAAATCAGCCCCAGCATTTT. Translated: CASSLGDRPNQPQHF.

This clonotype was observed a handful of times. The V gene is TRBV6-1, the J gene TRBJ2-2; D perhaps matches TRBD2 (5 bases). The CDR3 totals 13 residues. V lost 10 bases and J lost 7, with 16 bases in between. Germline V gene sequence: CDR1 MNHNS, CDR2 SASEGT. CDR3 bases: TGTGCCACGTTCTCGCGGGTCGGCGGGGAGCTGTTTTTT. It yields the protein CATFSRVGGELFF.

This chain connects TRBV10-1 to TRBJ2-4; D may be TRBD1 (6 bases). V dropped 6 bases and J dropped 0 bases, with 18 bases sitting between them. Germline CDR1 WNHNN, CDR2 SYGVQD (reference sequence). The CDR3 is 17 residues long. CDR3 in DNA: TGCGCCAGCAGACCGACGACAGGCCGGCTAGCCAAAAACATTCAGTACTTC. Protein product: CASRPTTGRLAKNIQYF.

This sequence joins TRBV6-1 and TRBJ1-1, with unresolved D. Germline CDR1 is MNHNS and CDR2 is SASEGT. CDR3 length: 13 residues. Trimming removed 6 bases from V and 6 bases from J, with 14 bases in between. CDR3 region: CASRLLGRAEAFF. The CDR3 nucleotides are TGTGCCAGCAGGCTCCTCGGGCGCGCTGAAGCTTTCTTT.

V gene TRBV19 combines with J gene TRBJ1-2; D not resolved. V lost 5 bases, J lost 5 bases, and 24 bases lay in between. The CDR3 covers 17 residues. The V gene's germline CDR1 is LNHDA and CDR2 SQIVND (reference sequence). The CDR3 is CASSPAGRAHLNYGYTF. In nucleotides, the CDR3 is TGTGCCAGTAGTCCCGCCGGTCGGGCCCATCTAAATTATGGCTACACCTTC.